The 4 T cell receptor beta chains reported below all come from one sample, sequenced in a study of blood T cell repertoires in COVID-19. Assay used: immunoSEQ multiplex PCR; TCRdb lists only in-frame clones, some missing. The table has under 200,000 clones, 84% seen once. Sample: PBMCs or T cells enriched from blood (not recorded which). Receptors originate from a middle-aged man who had recovered from COVID-19.

The chain uses TRBV4-1 and TRBJ2-5, with TRBD1 identical over 7 bases. The junction had 13 bases not matched to a gene; V was cut back by 1 base and J by 5 bases. This CDR3 has 17 residues. Germline values: CDR1 MGHRA, CDR2 YSYEKL. The CDR3 loop is CASSQGAMRQGGETQYF. CDR3 nucleotides: TGCGCCAGCAGCCAAGGGGCTATGAGACAGGGTGGGGAGACCCAGTACTTC.

The chain combines TRBV18 with TRBJ2-7; 8 bases are shared with TRBD1. The germline gives CDR1 KGHSH, CDR2 LQKENI. The length of the CDR3 is 14 residues. With 3 bases clipped from V and 2 bases from J, the junction kept 3 bases outside the gene matches. CDR3 sequence reads: CASSPTGGTYEQYF. The CDR3 coding sequence is TGTGCCAGCTCACCTACAGGGGGAACCTACGAGCAGTACTTC.

Here the CDR3 DNA reads TGTGCCAGCAGCCCACAGGGATACCAAGAGACCCAGTACTTC. Its translation is CASSPQGYQETQYF. V and J are TRBV5-6 and TRBJ2-5, with a tentative D call TRBD1 (6 bases). Germline lookup yields CDR1 SGHDT and CDR2 YYEEEE. The CDR3 consists of 14 residues. The V gene lost 4 bases and the J gene lost 0 bases, with 10 bases spanning the gap.

This clone was detected once. The CDR3 loop is CSASNAGNEKLFF. CDR3 nucleotide sequence: TGCAGTGCTAGTAACGCGGGAAATGAAAAACTGTTTTTT. The chain uses TRBV20-1 and TRBJ1-4; D remains unclear. There are 13 residues in the CDR3. CDR1 DFQATT and CDR2 SNEGSKA come from the germline V gene (reference sequence). Trimming stripped 3 bases from V and 5 bases from J, with 10 bases between.